This record looks at one TCR beta chain sequence and its context. This sample was included in a study of siplizumab effects on memory and regulatory T cells. Clones were sequenced by immunoSEQ multiplex PCR, and TCRdb holds only the in-frame ones, with some missing. The sample contains about 120,000 clones, approximately 94% of which appear only once. The sequenced sample consisted of non-Treg CD4+ T cells sorted from blood. The TCR originated in a human donor in good health.

The CDR3, as DNA: TGTGCCAGCAGCCCGGGAAACAGGGGGAGAATGGAGACCCAGTACTTC. It encodes CASSPGNRGRMETQYF. V usage is TRBV7-6 and J usage is TRBJ2-5; the match to TRBD1 covers 8 bases. Losses at the gene ends were 5 bases for V and 5 bases for J; bases not matched to a gene: 13. Germline CDR1 reads SGHVS; CDR2 reads FNYEAQ. There are 16 residues in the CDR3. The full variable domain, with the rest looked up from reference TRBV7-6 and TRBJ2-5, is GAGVSQSPRYKVTKRGQDVALRCDPISGHVSLYWYRQALGQGPEFLTYFNYEAQQDKSGLPNDRFSAERPEGSISTLTIQRTEQRDSAMYRCASSPGNRGRMETQYFGPGTRLLVL.